Following are 30 T cell receptor beta chains from one sample sequenced in a study of spatial heterogeneity in lung cancer. TCRdb re-derived calls from the 5' RACE reads in MiXCR, one entry per CDR3 protein. The sample carries about 9,700 distinct CDR3 sequences, around 4.2% recorded once. Time point of the sample: blood taken at disease recurrence. Whole RNA was taken from tumor, nontumor lung or frozen PBMC; it was then sequenced unsorted. The sequenced sample was PBMCs, obtained at recurrence. All receptors come from a female donor with early-stage non-small cell lung cancer.

By proportion, this clonotype is medium-sized. This beta chain came through as a stray read in a library set up for alpha chains, and its size says little. V usage is TRBV28 and J usage is TRBJ2-3; TRBD1 agrees at 7 bases. CDR3 size: 16 residues. V dropped 6 bases and J dropped 4; count of bases not matched to a gene: 13. Germline V CDR1 and CDR2: MDHEN, SYDVKM. The CDR3 nucleotides read TGTGCCAGCAGGCCCCCGACAGGGCCCCTCCCAGATACGCAGTATTTT. This sequence encodes CASRPPTGPLPDTQYF.

This clonotype is medium-sized (0.01 to 0.1%) in the sample. This beta chain is an unintended read in a library built for alpha chains; its size means little. The chain couples TRBV20-1 to TRBJ2-3, with D perhaps TRBD1 or TRBD2 (5 bases each). This CDR3 spans 14 amino acids. Trimming stripped 3 bases from V and 0 bases from J, with 10 bases between. Looked up from germline, CDR1 is DFQATT and CDR2 is SNEGSKA (reference sequence). CDR3 in DNA: TGCAGTGCTAGGTTCGAGGGGAGCACAGATACGCAGTATTTT. It translates to CSARFEGSTDTQYF.

This clonotype was seen at least ten times. This beta chain is an unintended read in a library built for alpha chains; its size means little. The chain links TRBV5-4 to TRBJ1-1; D perhaps matches TRBD1 (5 bases). The CDR3 loop spans 15 amino acids. The germline gives CDR1 SGHNT, CDR2 YYREEE (reference sequence). Trimming pared 6 bases from V and 4 bases from J, leaving 19 bases between. The chain's CDR3 is CASIIIRGRGTEAFF. DNA for the CDR3: TGTGCCAGCATCATCATCCGGGGCCGGGGCACTGAAGCTTTCTTT.

By share, this clonotype ranks as medium-sized. Being off target in a library aimed at alpha chains, this beta chain has a size of little meaning. The V call is TRBV5-8, the J call TRBJ1-1; D call uncertain. Germline lookup yields CDR1 SGHTS and CDR2 YDEGEE. The V end lost 0 bases, the J end lost 1 base, and 7 bases lay between the germline ends. The CDR3 consists of 14 residues. The CDR3 nucleotides read TGTGCCAGCAGCTTGGACCTGGGGAACACTGAAGCTTTCTTT. Translated, it gives CASSLDLGNTEAFF.

This clonotype appeared many times. This beta chain represents an off-target read in a library built for alpha chains; its size is of limited meaning. V gene TRBV2 combines with J gene TRBJ2-1; D remains ambiguous. This CDR3 region has 14 residues. The V end was cut by 3 bases, the J end by 3 bases, with 9 bases between. Germline CDR1 SNHLY, CDR2 FYNNEI. The CDR3 DNA is TGTGCCAGCAGTGAGGATCGGAGCTACAATGAGCAGTTCTTC. Protein: CASSEDRSYNEQFF.

Ten or more counts support this clonotype. With the library built for alpha chains, this beta chain is off target and its frequency is not meaningful. CDR3 in amino acids: CASSLSPDTEAFF. The CDR3 DNA reads TGTGCCAGCAGTTTGTCGCCTGACACTGAAGCTTTCTTT. This chain links TRBV28 with TRBJ1-1; D call uncertain. This CDR3 is 13 amino acids long. Germline values: CDR1 MDHEN, CDR2 SYDVKM. Trimming cost V 3 bases and J 3 bases, with 8 bases left between them.

This clonotype occurred many times. The size of this beta chain means little, since it is a stray read in a library made for alpha chains. The chain uses TRBV28 and TRBJ2-1; perhaps D is TRBD1 or TRBD2 (5 bases each). CDR3 length: 14 residues. V lost 9 bases to trimming and J lost 4 bases, with 16 bases between them. Germline V gene sequence: CDR1 MDHEN, CDR2 SYDVKM. The CDR3, as DNA: TGTGCCAGTACCCCTGGGGGAGCATACAATGAGCAGTTCTTC. This gives the protein CASTPGGAYNEQFF.

In its sample, this clonotype ranks as medium-sized. This beta chain is an unintended read in a library built for alpha chains; its size means little. The genes are TRBV12-3 or TRBV12-4 and TRBJ2-7, with 7 bases identical to TRBD1. The CDR3 is made up of 14 amino acids. Losses at the gene ends were 3 bases for V and 0 bases for J; bases not matched to a gene: 2. The CDR3 loop is CASSFRGSSYEQYF. CDR3 DNA sequence: TGTGCCAGCAGTTTCAGGGGGAGCTCCTACGAGCAGTACTTC.

This clonotype qualifies as medium-sized. Being off target in a library aimed at alpha chains, this beta chain has a size of little meaning. This rearrangement joins TRBV28 to TRBJ2-7; tentatively, D is TRBD1 (5 bases). The length of the CDR3 is 12 residues. V was pared by 6 bases and J by 6 bases, with 12 bases between. The V gene's germline CDR1 is MDHEN and CDR2 SYDVKM. In DNA, the CDR3 is TGTGCCAGCAGCCAACGAAGGGGCGAGCAGTACTTC. As protein: CASSQRRGEQYF.

This clonotype was detected a few times. Found in a library prepared for alpha chains, this beta chain is an off-target read, and its abundance has little meaning. The chain links TRBV5-1 to TRBJ1-6; 10 nucleotides align to TRBD1. Looked up from germline, CDR1 is SGHRS and CDR2 is YFSETQ. V lost 1 base, J lost 6 bases, and 1 base stayed unmatched. The CDR3 loop spans 15 amino acids. The chain's CDR3 is CASSLRDRGNSPLHF. The CDR3 bases are TGCGCCAGCAGCTTGAGGGACAGGGGTAATTCACCCCTCCACTTT.

To note about this clonotype: An end of the junction differs from the germline gene, which may be a read error. This beta chain slipped into a library made for alpha chains as a stray read, so its size is not meaningful. CDR3 sequence: CVSSPVGLNTEAFF. CDR3 DNA sequence: TGTGTCAGCAGCCCGGTTGGGTTGAACACTGAAGCTTTCTTT. V is TRBV7-2 and J is TRBJ1-1; D is undetermined. CDR1 and CDR2 (germline): SGHTA, FQGNSA. The CDR3 contains 14 residues.

The table lists this clonotype with many counts. Since it is a stray read in a library aimed at alpha chains, this beta chain has a size that is not meaningful. V is TRBV2 and J is TRBJ2-5, with D possibly TRBD2 on 5 matching bases. This CDR3 comprises 12 residues. The germline V and J ends were trimmed by 6 bases and 5 bases, with 10 bases remaining between them. Germline V lookup: CDR1 SNHLY, CDR2 FYNNEI. CDR3 DNA sequence: TGTGCCAGCAGGACTACGGGGGAGACCCAGTACTTC. It specifies CASRTTGETQYF.

This clonotype was counted many times. This beta chain is an unintended read in a library built for alpha chains; its size means little. The V gene is TRBV7-2, the J gene TRBJ1-2; D might be TRBD1 (5 bases). The length of the CDR3 is 14 residues. Germline V gene sequence: CDR1 SGHTA, CDR2 FQGNSA. The V and J ends lost 3 bases and 6 bases respectively, with 14 bases between them. The CDR3 DNA follows: TGTGCCAGCAGCTTCGCAGGGCAAGGCGATGGCTACACCTTC. This gives the protein CASSFAGQGDGYTF.

This clonotype has a count of ten or more. In a library made to pick up alpha chains, this beta chain is a stray read with a size that means little. The genes are TRBV7-2 and TRBJ2-3; 7 nucleotides align to TRBD1. This CDR3 is built from 16 residues. Losses at the gene ends were 4 bases for V and 1 base for J; bases not matched to a gene: 8. The germline V gene has CDR1 SGHTA and CDR2 FQGNSA. The CDR3 loop reads CASSSPTGARTDTQYF. The CDR3 nucleotides are TGTGCCAGCAGCTCGCCAACAGGGGCTCGCACAGATACGCAGTATTTT.

Judged by abundance, this clonotype is medium-sized (0.01 to 0.1%). The library was prepared for alpha chains; this beta chain is a stray read, so its frequency means little. The chain employs TRBV12-3 or TRBV12-4 and TRBJ2-7; 12 bases line up with TRBD2. Germline trimming cut 4 bases from V and 2 bases from J; bases unmatched to any gene: 6. This CDR3 comprises 16 residues. The CDR3 coding sequence is TGTGCCAGCAGTTCATCCACTAGCGGGGGGACCTACGAGCAGTACTTC. As protein: CASSSSTSGGTYEQYF.

Points on this clonotype: Being off target in a library aimed at alpha chains, this beta chain has a size of little meaning. The chain couples TRBV28 to TRBJ2-3; D gene uncertain. V shed 3 bases and J shed 4 bases, with 2 bases lying between them. The CDR3 consists of 11 residues. The germline V gene encodes CDR1 MDHEN and CDR2 SYDVKM. The chain's CDR3 is CASSLSDTQYF. In nucleotides, the CDR3 is TGTGCCAGCAGTTTGTCAGATACGCAGTATTTT.

By frequency in the sample, this clonotype is medium-sized. This beta chain slipped into a library made for alpha chains as a stray read, so its size is not meaningful. The chain employs TRBV28 and TRBJ2-1; D uncertain. From germline, CDR1 is MDHEN and CDR2 SYDVKM. V was clipped by 5 bases and J by 5 bases, with 1 base between them. The CDR3 runs 10 residues. CDR3 in amino acids: CASSDNEQFF. CDR3 nucleotide sequence: TGTGCCAGCAGTGACAATGAGCAGTTCTTC.

This clonotype was detected ten times or more. This beta chain is a stray read from a library made for alpha chains; its abundance is not meaningful. CDR3 in amino acids: CASSSNPGLATYEQYF. In DNA, the CDR3 is TGTGCCAGCTCATCCAACCCGGGACTAGCTACGTACGAGCAGTACTTC. V and J are TRBV18 and TRBJ2-7; 9 bases align to TRBD2. CDR3 length: 16 residues. After removal of 5 bases from V and 4 bases from J, the junction contained 12 bases not matched to a gene. The germline gives CDR1 KGHSH, CDR2 LQKENI.

In this sample, this clonotype turned up many times. This beta chain is a stray sequence in a library constructed for alpha chains; its clone size is not meaningful. J is TRBJ2-3 and V is TRBV5-1, with D uncertain. Germline CDR1 is SGHRS and CDR2 is YFSETQ. This CDR3 comprises 12 residues. Trimming took off 4 bases at V and 5 bases at J, with 8 bases between the two ends. The CDR3: CASSPVGDTQYF. The DNA of the CDR3 is TGCGCCAGCAGCCCCGTTGGAGATACGCAGTATTTT.

By sample share, this clonotype is medium-sized. This beta chain is an unintended read in a library built for alpha chains; its size means little. The chain links TRBV29-1 to TRBJ1-5; D unclear. The CDR3 consists of 14 residues. The V end lost 4 bases, the J end lost 0 bases, and 10 bases lay between the germline ends. The germline gives CDR1 SQVTM, CDR2 ANQGSEA. Here the CDR3 reads CSVGTADSNQPQHF. The CDR3 nucleotides read TGCAGCGTTGGGACCGCTGATAGCAATCAGCCCCAGCATTTT.

This clonotype has a count of ten or more. The library was built for alpha chains, so this beta chain is an off-target read and its size means little. J is TRBJ2-1 and V is TRBV30; D is unresolved. The V gene lost 1 base and the J gene lost 8 bases, with 6 bases spanning the gap. This CDR3 has 11 residues. Germline lookup yields CDR1 GTSNPN and CDR2 SVGIG (reference sequence). CDR3: CAWSEMDEQFF. CDR3 bases: TGTGCCTGGAGTGAGATGGATGAGCAGTTCTTC.

This clonotype was counted many times. Little can be read into the size of this beta chain, an off-target read in a library designed for alpha chains. The chain has TRBV6-5 and TRBJ1-6; 8 bases are a match to TRBD1. CDR1 and CDR2 from the germline V gene are MNHEY and SVGAGI. V was clipped by 1 base and J by 0 bases; unmatched bases: 8. This CDR3 is 19 amino acids long. The CDR3 loop is CASSYFVGQASSYNSPLHF. CDR3 sequence (DNA): TGTGCCAGCAGTTACTTTGTGGGACAGGCCAGCTCCTATAATTCACCCCTCCACTTT.

This clonotype was observed at least ten times. This beta chain represents an off-target read in a library built for alpha chains; its size is of limited meaning. The V and J genes are TRBV13 and TRBJ2-7, with 10 bases matching TRBD1. Germline CDR1 reads PRHDT; CDR2 reads FYEKMQ (reference sequence). The CDR3 length is 14 residues. With V trimmed by 4 bases and J by 4 bases, 4 bases remained unmatched. CDR3 coding DNA: TGTGCCAGCAGCTCTAGGGACAGGGGTTACGAGCAGTACTTC. Encoded protein: CASSSRDRGYEQYF.

This clonotype showed up many times. Little can be read into the size of this beta chain, an off-target read in a library designed for alpha chains. The chain carries TRBV12-3 or TRBV12-4 and TRBJ2-3; 8 bases agree with TRBD2. V trimming: 11 bases; J trimming: 5 bases; junction bases outside the gene matches: 6. This CDR3 contains 12 residues. The CDR3 loop reads CACTTSGDTQYF. CDR3 nucleotide sequence: TGTGCCTGCACCACTAGCGGAGATACGCAGTATTTT.

This clonotype was seen ten or more times. This beta chain was picked up by a library intended for alpha chains and is off target, so its count carries little meaning. The gene calls are TRBV7-2 and TRBJ2-7; TRBD2 matches 14 bases. The CDR3 spans 18 residues. Per the germline V gene, CDR1 is SGHTA and CDR2 is FQGNSA. Unmatched junction bases numbered 14, after V lost 9 bases and J lost 1 base. The CDR3 sequence: CAREKGLAGGLISYEQYF. The CDR3 coding sequence is TGTGCCAGAGAGAAAGGACTAGCGGGGGGCCTTATATCCTACGAGCAGTACTTC.

This clonotype has at least ten counts. This beta chain slipped into a library made for alpha chains as a stray read, so its size is not meaningful. The gene calls are TRBV7-3 and TRBJ2-2; D is unresolved. The CDR3 runs to 13 residues. Trimming cost V 5 bases and J 5 bases, with 9 bases left between them. Germline assignment: CDR1 SGHTA and CDR2 FQGTGA. This chain's CDR3 is CASSQPGTGELFF. The CDR3 nucleotides are TGTGCCAGCAGCCAGCCCGGTACCGGGGAGCTGTTTTTT. Complete variable domain (other parts from reference TRBV7-3 and TRBJ2-2): GAGVSQTPSNKVTEKGKYVELRCDPISGHTALYWYRQSLGQGPEFLIYFQGTGAADDSGLPNDRFFAVRPEGSVSTLKIQRTERGDSAVYLCASSQPGTGELFFGEGSRLTVL.

This clonotype was seen at least ten times. This beta chain represents an off-target read in a library built for alpha chains; its size is of limited meaning. The rearrangement uses TRBV28 and TRBJ2-5; D might be TRBD1 (6 bases). The V end lost 1 base, the J end lost 4 bases, and 10 bases lay between the germline ends. The CDR3 totals 14 residues. In germline, CDR1 is MDHEN, CDR2 SYDVKM. The CDR3 protein is CASSLSRGVETQYF. For the CDR3, the DNA is TGTGCCAGCAGTTTATCCAGGGGCGTAGAGACCCAGTACTTC. The variable domain in full, completed from reference TRBV28 and TRBJ2-5, reads DVKVTQSSRYLVKRTGEKVFLECVQDMDHENMFWYRQDPGLGLRLIYFSYDVKMKEKGDIPEGYSVSREKKERFSLILESASTNQTSMYLCASSLSRGVETQYFGPGTRLLVL.

This clonotype was recorded at least ten times. This beta chain came through as a stray read in a library set up for alpha chains, and its size says little. The genes are TRBV29-1 and TRBJ2-1; perhaps TRBD2 as D (6 bases). Trimming cost V 3 bases and J 12 bases, with 18 bases left between them. Germline V lookup: CDR1 SQVTM, CDR2 ANQGSEA. This CDR3 is built from 13 residues. CDR3 in DNA: TGCAGCGTTGAGGGAGGTCTGGGGATGGGGCAGTTCTTC. Residues: CSVEGGLGMGQFF.

This clonotype was detected many times. This beta chain lies outside the target of a library built for alpha chains; its clone size means little. The J gene is TRBJ1-5, the V gene TRBV5-1; D is possibly TRBD1 (6 bases). The CDR3 length is 16 residues. The germline gives CDR1 SGHRS, CDR2 YFSETQ. The ends were cut back, 1 base at V and 1 base at J, with 12 bases in the middle. The CDR3 loop is CASSLSGVGSNQPQHF. CDR3 sequence (DNA): TGCGCCAGCAGCTTGTCAGGGGTTGGCAGCAATCAGCCCCAGCATTTT. Combining the CDR3 with reference TRBV5-1 and TRBJ1-5 gives the whole variable domain KAGVTQTPRYLIKTRGQQVTLSCSPISGHRSVSWYQQTPGQGLQFLFEYFSETQRNKGNFPGRFSGRQFSNSRSEMNVSTLELGDSALYLCASSLSGVGSNQPQHFGDGTRLSIL.

The table lists this clonotype with many counts. The size of this beta chain means little, since it is a stray read in a library made for alpha chains. J is TRBJ2-3 and V is TRBV27; 7 bases are a match to TRBD1. Germline CDR1 MNHEY, CDR2 SMNVEV (reference sequence). V dropped 3 bases and J dropped 0; count of bases not matched to a gene: 6. CDR3 size: 16 residues. CDR3 coding DNA: TGTGCCAGCAGTTTCAACACAGGGGCCAGCACAGATACGCAGTATTTT. Translation: CASSFNTGASTDTQYF.